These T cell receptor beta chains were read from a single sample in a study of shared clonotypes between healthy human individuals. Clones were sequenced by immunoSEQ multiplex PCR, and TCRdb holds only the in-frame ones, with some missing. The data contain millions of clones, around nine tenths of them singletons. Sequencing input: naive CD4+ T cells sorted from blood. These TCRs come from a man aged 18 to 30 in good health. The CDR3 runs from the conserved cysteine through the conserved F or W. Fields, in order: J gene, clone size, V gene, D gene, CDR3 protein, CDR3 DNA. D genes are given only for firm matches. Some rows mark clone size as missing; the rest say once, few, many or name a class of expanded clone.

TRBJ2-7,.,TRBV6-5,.,CASSTDHEQYF,TGTGCCAGCAGTACCGACCACGAGCAGTACTTC
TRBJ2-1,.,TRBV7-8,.,CASSFPGANEQFF,TGTGCCAGCAGCTTCCCAGGGGCGAATGAGCAGTTCTTC
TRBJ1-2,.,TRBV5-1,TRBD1,CASSFDRGTGYTF,TGCGCCAGCAGCTTCGACAGGGGGACGGGCTACACCTTC
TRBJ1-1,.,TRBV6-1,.,CASNSPNTEAFF,TGTGCCAGCAACTCCCCGAACACTGAAGCTTTCTTT
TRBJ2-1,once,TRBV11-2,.,CASSFSQGNNEQFF,TGTGCCAGCAGCTTTTCCCAGGGGAACAATGAGCAGTTCTTC
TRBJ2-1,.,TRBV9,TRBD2,CASSAELAGGWHEQFF,TGTGCCAGCAGCGCCGAACTAGCGGGAGGATGGCATGAGCAGTTCTTC
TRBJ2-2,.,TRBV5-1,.,CASSFPEGNTGELFF,TGCGCCAGCAGCTTTCCTGAGGGAAACACCGGGGAGCTGTTTTTT
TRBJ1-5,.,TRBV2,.,CASRQGGGNQPQHF,TGTGCCAGCAGGCAGGGCGGGGGGAATCAGCCCCAGCATTTT
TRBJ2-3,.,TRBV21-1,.,CASSKLPTDTQYF,TGTGCCAGCAGCAAGTTACCCACAGATACGCAGTATTTT
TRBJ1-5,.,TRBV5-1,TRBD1,CASSLVGGSNQPQHF,TGCGCCAGCAGCTTGGTAGGGGGCAGCAATCAGCCCCAGCATTTT
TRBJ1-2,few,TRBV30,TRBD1,CAWTTGRNYGYTF,TGTGCCTGGACGACAGGGAGAAACTATGGCTACACCTTC
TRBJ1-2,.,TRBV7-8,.,CASSSFNYGYTF,TGTGCCAGCAGCTCCTTCAACTATGGCTACACCTTC
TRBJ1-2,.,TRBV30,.,CAWSGGHLDGYTF,TGTGCCTGGAGTGGGGGGCACCTTGATGGCTACACCTTC
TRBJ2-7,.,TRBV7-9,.,CASSPAGNSITYEQYF,TGTGCCAGCAGCCCCGCAGGGAACTCTATTACCTACGAGCAGTACTTC
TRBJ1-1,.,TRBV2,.,CASSESRGRNTEAFF,TGTGCCAGCAGTGAGTCCAGGGGCAGGAACACTGAAGCTTTCTTT
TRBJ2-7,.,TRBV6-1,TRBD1,CASSSDRVPYEQYF,TGTGCCAGCAGTTCGGACAGGGTCCCCTACGAGCAGTACTTC
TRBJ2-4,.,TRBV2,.,CASHEGSGNIQYF,TGTGCCAGCCACGAGGGGTCGGGAAACATTCAGTACTTC
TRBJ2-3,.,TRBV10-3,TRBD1,CAISGGQGTDTQYF,TGTGCCATCAGTGGAGGACAGGGAACAGATACGCAGTATTTT
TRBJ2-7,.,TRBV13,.,CASSLGARYEQYF,TGTGCCAGCAGCTTAGGGGCTAGGTACGAGCAGTACTTC
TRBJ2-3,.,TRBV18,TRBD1,CASSPSRGTDTQYF,TGTGCCAGCTCACCCTCCAGGGGGACAGATACGCAGTATTTT
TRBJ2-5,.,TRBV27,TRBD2,CASRLAGWRETQYF,TGTGCCAGCAGGTTAGCGGGGTGGCGGGAGACCCAGTACTTC
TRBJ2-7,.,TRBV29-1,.,CSAEGDTYEQYF,TGCAGCGCCGAGGGGGACACCTACGAGCAGTACTTC
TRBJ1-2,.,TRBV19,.,CASSDQPSGPGANYGYTF,TGTGCCAGTAGCGACCAACCGTCCGGGCCCGGAGCTAACTATGGCTACACCTTC
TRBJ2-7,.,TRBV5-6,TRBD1,CASSRQGGSYEQYF,TGTGCCAGCAGTCGACAGGGGGGCTCCTACGAGCAGTACTTC
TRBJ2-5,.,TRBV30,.,CAWSAGWYQETQYF,TGTGCCTGGAGTGCAGGCTGGTACCAAGAGACCCAGTACTTC
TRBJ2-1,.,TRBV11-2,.,CASSSSASYNEQFF,TGTGCCAGCAGCTCTAGCGCCTCCTACAATGAGCAGTTCTTC
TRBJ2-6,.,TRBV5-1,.,CASLPGPASRGANVLTF,TGCGCCAGCCTTCCGGGGCCCGCCTCGCGAGGGGCCAACGTCCTGACTTTC
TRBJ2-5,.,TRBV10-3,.,CAISESTAETQYF,TGTGCCATCAGTGAGTCGACGGCGGAGACCCAGTACTTC
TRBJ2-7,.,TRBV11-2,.,CASSPTEIGEQYF,TGTGCCAGCAGCCCGACGGAGATCGGGGAGCAGTACTTC
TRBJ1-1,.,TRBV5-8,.,CASSFRGIMNTEAFF,TGTGCCAGCAGCTTCCGGGGGATTATGAACACTGAAGCTTTCTTT
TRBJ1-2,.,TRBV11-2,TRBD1,CASSPGWTGYGYTF,TGTGCCAGCAGCCCAGGGTGGACAGGGTATGGCTACACCTTC